The sequence of this T cell receptor (beta chain) was determined in a study of blood T cell repertoires in COVID-19. Background on the study: Samples of COVID-19 (acute and convalescent) were obtained from the United States, Italy and Spain.

The table came from immunoSEQ multiplex PCR; TCRdb's copy has only in-frame clones and leaves some out. Here the sample spans 120,000 to 150,000 clones, about 87% being singletons. Seattle cases were enrolled at active infection and followed longitudinally. Germline CDR1 reads SGHAT; CDR2 reads FQNNGV. The CDR3 consists of 15 residues. V lost 7 bases and J 2 bases, leaving 18 bases between the germline ends. The TCR sequence derives from a human donor with COVID-19, enrolled during active disease. The donor label of this sample is uncertain. Source material: peripheral blood. The V and J genes are TRBV11-2 and TRBJ2-7, with D tentatively TRBD2 (5 bases). DNA for the CDR3: TGTGCCAGCAACCCAGCGGCAGGTGAGACCTACGAGCAGTACTTC. Translation: CASNPAAGETYEQYF.